This TCR beta chain was identified in a study of Tregs in tolerant kidney transplant recipients. Study-wide results and limits: No direct test of biological reproducibility was done here.

Comments on this clone: The antigen remains unidentified.

Assay: immunoSEQ multiplex PCR; the TCRdb copy retains only in-frame clones and omits some. This table has over 50,000 clones, around 85% appearing once. There are 16 residues in the CDR3. Trimming left V 1 base short and J 2 bases short, with 12 bases between. Germline V gene data show CDR1 as SGHRS and CDR2 as YFSETQ. The chain joins TRBV5-1 to TRBJ2-2, with D tentatively TRBD2 (6 bases). The starting material was Tregs from blood, obtained before the transplant. This receptor was identified in a human donor who received a combined kidney and bone marrow transplant. The CDR3 nucleotides are TGCGCCAGCAGCTTGAAGGCGGGGCTAAACACCGGGGAGCTGTTTTTT. It encodes CASSLKAGLNTGELFF.